This TCR beta chain stems from a study of identifying expanded T cells in peripheral blood. Produced via immunoSEQ multiplex PCR; TCRdb's table is partial and in-frame only. The sample shows 75,000 to 90,000 clones, just under 85% of them seen only once. Notes on this clone: The antigen remains undetermined.

Collection occurred without any documented infections or immune events in donors. The CDR3 length is 12 residues. Germline V lookup: CDR1 SGHRS, CDR2 YFSETQ. Between the trimmed V and J ends, which lost 2 bases and 4 bases, there was a span of 6 bases. Study-level findings and limits: Roughly 1.2 clones differed between technical replicates, versus approximately 17 and 20 over time.

Material: blood. The gene calls are TRBV5-1 and TRBJ2-5; maybe TRBD1 (5 bases). The clonotype was recovered from a person aged 18 to 75 in good health. DNA for the CDR3: TGCGCCAGCAGCTTTCAGGGAGAGACCCAGTACTTC. Protein: CASSFQGETQYF.